Below, one T cell receptor beta chain is given with its context. The record originates from a study of blood T cell repertoires in COVID-19. Participants were aged roughly 18 to 100 years from about two dozen US areas. Cohort 3 donors were reported recovered after two negative PCRs, clearance, or symptom resolution. In the authors' workflow: Reference gene primers were amplified, and this amplification served to estimate nucleated cell counts. Measured with immunoSEQ multiplex PCR; TCRdb has only the in-frame clones, and not every one. Clonal size and the V and J genes are those of that table, whereas D and trimming came from the DNA. The sample includes roughly 290,000 clones, 70% to 90% of them seen just once. CDR3 length: 17 residues. The germline gives CDR1 SEHNR, CDR2 FQNEAQ (reference sequence). The V and J ends lost 5 bases and 2 bases, in that order; junction bases with no gene match: 9.

The receptor was derived from a man aged 25 to 40 who had recovered from COVID-19. Sequences were obtained from PBMCs or T cells enriched from blood (not recorded which). The V gene is TRBV7-9, the J gene TRBJ1-5, with 10 bases identical to TRBD1. The CDR3 reads CASSSPGTGAGNQPQHF. CDR3 sequence (DNA): TGTGCCAGCAGCAGTCCCGGGACAGGGGCGGGCAATCAGCCCCAGCATTTT.